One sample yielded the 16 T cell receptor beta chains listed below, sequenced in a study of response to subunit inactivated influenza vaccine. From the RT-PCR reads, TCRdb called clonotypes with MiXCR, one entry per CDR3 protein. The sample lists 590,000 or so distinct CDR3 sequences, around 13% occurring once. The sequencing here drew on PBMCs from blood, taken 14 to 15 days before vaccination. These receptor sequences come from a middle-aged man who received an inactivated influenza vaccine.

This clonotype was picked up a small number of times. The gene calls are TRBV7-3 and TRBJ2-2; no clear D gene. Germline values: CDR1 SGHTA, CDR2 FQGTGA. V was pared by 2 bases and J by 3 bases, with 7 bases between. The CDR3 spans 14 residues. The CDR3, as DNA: TGTGCCAGCAGCTTAGGCTGGGACACCGGGGAGCTGTTTTTT. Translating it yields CASSLGWDTGELFF.

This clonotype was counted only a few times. CDR3 nucleotide sequence: TGTGCCAGCAGCACGACTAGGCGGGGTGAGCAGTTCTTC. The encoded protein is CASSTTRRGEQFF. The chain has TRBV7-9 and TRBJ2-1; the D gene is possibly TRBD2 (6 bases). CDR3 length: 13 amino acids. The V and J ends lost 5 bases and 9 bases respectively, with 14 bases between them. Germline values: CDR1 SEHNR, CDR2 FQNEAQ (reference sequence).

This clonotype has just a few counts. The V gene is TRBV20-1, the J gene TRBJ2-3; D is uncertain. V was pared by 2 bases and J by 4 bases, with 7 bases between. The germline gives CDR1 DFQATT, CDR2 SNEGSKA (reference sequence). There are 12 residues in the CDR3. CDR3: CSARSSADTQYF. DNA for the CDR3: TGCAGTGCTAGATCCAGCGCAGATACGCAGTATTTT.

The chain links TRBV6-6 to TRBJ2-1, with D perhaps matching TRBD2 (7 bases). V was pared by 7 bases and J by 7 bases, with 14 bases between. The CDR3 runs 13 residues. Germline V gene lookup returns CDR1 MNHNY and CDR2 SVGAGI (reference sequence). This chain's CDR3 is CASMRGGANEQFF. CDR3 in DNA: TGTGCCAGCATGAGGGGGGGGGCGAATGAGCAGTTCTTC.

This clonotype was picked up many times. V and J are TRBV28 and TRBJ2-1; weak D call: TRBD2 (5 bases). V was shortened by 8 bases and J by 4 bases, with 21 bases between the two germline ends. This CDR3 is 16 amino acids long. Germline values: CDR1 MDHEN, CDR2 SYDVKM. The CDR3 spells CASSLRRQEKYNEQFF. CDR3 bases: TGTGCCAGCTCCTTGAGGAGGCAGGAGAAATACAATGAGCAGTTCTTC.

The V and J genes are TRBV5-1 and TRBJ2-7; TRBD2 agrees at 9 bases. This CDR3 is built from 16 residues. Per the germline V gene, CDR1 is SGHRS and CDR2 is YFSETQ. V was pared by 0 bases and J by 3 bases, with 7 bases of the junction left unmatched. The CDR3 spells CASSLGRSGGLYEQYF. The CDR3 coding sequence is TGCGCCAGCAGCTTGGGACGTAGCGGGGGCCTCTACGAGCAGTACTTC. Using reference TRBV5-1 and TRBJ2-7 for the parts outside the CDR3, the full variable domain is KAGVTQTPRYLIKTRGQQVTLSCSPISGHRSVSWYQQTPGQGLQFLFEYFSETQRNKGNFPGRFSGRQFSNSRSEMNVSTLELGDSALYLCASSLGRSGGLYEQYFGPGTRLTVT.

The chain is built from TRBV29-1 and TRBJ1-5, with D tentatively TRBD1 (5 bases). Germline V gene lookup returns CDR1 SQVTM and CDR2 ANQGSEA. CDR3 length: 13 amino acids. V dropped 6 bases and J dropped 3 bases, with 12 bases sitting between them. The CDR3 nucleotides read TGCAGCGTCGAGGCAGGGTTCAATCAGCCCCAGCATTTT. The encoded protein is CSVEAGFNQPQHF.

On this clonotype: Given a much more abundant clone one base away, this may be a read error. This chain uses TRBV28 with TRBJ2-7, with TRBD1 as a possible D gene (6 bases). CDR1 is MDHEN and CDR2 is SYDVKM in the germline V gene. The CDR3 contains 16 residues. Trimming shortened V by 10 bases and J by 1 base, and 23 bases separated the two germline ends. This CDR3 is CANRPGYGTPSYEQYF. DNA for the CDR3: TGTGCCAACAGACCAGGGTATGGGACACCTTCCTACGAGCAGTACTTC.

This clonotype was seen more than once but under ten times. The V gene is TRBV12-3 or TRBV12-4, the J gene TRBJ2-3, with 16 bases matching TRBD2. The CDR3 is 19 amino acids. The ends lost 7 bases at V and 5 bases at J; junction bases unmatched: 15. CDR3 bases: TGTGCCAGCATCCTACTCGGGACTAGCGGGAGGGCTGGAGAAGATACGCAGTATTTT. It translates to CASILLGTSGRAGEDTQYF.

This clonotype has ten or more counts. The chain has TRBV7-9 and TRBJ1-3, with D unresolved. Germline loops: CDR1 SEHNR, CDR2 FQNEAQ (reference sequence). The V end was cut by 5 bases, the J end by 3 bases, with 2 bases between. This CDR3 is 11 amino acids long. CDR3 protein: CASSNGNTIYF. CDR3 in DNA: TGTGCCAGCAGCAATGGAAACACCATATATTTT. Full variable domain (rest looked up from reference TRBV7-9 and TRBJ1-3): DTGVSQNPRHKITKRGQNVTFRCDPISEHNRLYWYRQTLGQGPEFLTYFQNEAQLEKSRLLSDRFSAERPKGSFSTLEIQRTEQGDSAMYLCASSNGNTIYFGEGSWLTVV.

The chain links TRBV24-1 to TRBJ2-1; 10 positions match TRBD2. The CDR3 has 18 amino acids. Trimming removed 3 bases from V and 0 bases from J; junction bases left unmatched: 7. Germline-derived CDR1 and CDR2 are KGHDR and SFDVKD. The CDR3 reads CATSDPRTSGSSYNEQFF. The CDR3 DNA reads TGTGCCACCAGTGATCCCCGGACTAGCGGAAGCTCCTACAATGAGCAGTTCTTC.

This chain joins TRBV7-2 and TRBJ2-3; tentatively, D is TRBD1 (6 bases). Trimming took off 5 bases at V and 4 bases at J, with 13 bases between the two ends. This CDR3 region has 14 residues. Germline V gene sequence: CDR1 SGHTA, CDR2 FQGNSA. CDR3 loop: CASSQQGSADTQYF. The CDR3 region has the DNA TGTGCCAGCAGCCAACAGGGAAGCGCAGATACGCAGTATTTT.

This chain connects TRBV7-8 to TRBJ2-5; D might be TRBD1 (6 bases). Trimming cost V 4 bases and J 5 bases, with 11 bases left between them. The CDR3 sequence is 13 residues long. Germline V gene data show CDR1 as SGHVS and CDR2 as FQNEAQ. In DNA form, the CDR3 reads TGTGCCAGCAGCTACACAGGGACGGAGACCCAGTACTTC. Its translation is CASSYTGTETQYF.

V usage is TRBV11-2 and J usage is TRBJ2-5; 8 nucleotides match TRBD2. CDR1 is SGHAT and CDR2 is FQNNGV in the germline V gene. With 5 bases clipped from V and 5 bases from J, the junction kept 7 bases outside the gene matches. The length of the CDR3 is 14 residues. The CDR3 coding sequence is TGTGCCAGCAGCCGACTAGCGTCAGAGGAGACCCAGTACTTC. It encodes CASSRLASEETQYF.

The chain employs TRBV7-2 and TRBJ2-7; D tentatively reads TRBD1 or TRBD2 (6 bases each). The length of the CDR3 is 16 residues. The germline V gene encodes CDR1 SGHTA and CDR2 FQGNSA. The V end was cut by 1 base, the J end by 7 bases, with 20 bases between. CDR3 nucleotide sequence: TGTGCCAGCAGCTTAGACAGGGCGGGACCCCCACGGGAGCAGTACTTC. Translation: CASSLDRAGPPREQYF.

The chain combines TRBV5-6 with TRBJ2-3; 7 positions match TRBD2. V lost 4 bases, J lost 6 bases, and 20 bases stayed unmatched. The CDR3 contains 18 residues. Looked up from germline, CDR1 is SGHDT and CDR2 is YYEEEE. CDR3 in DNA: TGTGCCAGCAGCATAAGACTGACCGGGACTATACGGCAGGATACGCAGTATTTT. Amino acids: CASSIRLTGTIRQDTQYF.